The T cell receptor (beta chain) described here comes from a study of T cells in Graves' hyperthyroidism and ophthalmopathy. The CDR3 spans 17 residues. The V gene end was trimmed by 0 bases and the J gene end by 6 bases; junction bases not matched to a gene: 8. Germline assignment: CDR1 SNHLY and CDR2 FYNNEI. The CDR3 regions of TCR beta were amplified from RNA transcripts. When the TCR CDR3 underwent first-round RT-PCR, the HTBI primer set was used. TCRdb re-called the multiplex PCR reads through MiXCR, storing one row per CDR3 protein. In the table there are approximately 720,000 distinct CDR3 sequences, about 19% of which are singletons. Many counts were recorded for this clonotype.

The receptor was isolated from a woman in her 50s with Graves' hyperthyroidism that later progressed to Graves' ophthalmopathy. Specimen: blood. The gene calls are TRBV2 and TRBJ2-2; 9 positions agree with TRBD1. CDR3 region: CASSEAGGTGFAGELFF. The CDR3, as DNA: TGTGCCAGCAGTGAAGCGGGGGGGACAGGGTTCGCCGGGGAGCTGTTTTTT.